One sample yielded the 25 T cell receptor beta chains listed below, sequenced in a study of tumor-infiltrating lymphocytes in primary liver carcinoma (TCRdb year 2017). Without any cell sorting, total RNA and DNA were co-extracted from approximately 22-30 mg of bulk tissue using the AllPrep DNA/RNA mini kit. Instrument on record: Illumina HiSeq 2500. A constant-region primer and ProtoScript II reverse transcriptase were used to reverse-transcribe TCRbeta-specific cDNA from around 530 ng total RNA. The TCRbeta libraries were prepared through three rounds of nested multiplex PCR following a slightly modified ARM-PCR procedure. The first two PCR rounds used multiplex TRBV1-TRBV30 forward primers with a Cbeta reverse primer, each for approximately 9 cycles. TCRdb passed the public sequencing reads through fastp at Q25 and MiXCR, retaining productive beta sequences. Rows with a matching CDR3 protein are joined into one entry that keeps the most common DNA and genes. This sample gives about 20,000 distinct CDR3 sequences in total; almost 80% of them show up just once. Nearly 40% of the sample is held by the ten biggest clonotypes.

Material for sequencing was liver tumor tissue from sampling region 4. This specimen's cell subset or site label, interpreted: tumor region T4, right-lateral pole. The receptor source for this set is a woman aged 25 to 39 with primary liver carcinoma and hepatitis B virus infection.

Note on this clonotype: This CDR3 fails to terminate in the conserved phenylalanine or tryptophan, so it likely reflects a read error. The chain couples TRBV13 to TRBJ1-2; tentatively, D is TRBD1 (5 bases). Trimming took 6 bases from V and 5 from J, leaving 16 bases between them. This CDR3 region has 14 residues. Germline V gene lookup returns CDR1 PRHDT and CDR2 FYEKMQ (reference sequence). CDR3 in amino acids: CASSTFGTAYGYTS. The CDR3 nucleotides read TGTGCCAGCAGTACATTTGGGACTGCTTATGGCTACACCTCC.

A remark on this clonotype: An end of the junction differs from the germline gene, which may be a read error. The chain couples TRBV11-2 to TRBJ2-1; D ambiguous. The CDR3 is 12 amino acids. CDR1 SGHAT and CDR2 FQNNGV come from the germline V gene. The CDR3 DNA sequence: TGTGCCAACAGCTTTCTTAATGATGTGCAGTTCTTC. Translation: CANSFLNDVQFF.

With regard to this clonotype: Since the CDR3 does not end with the conserved phenylalanine or tryptophan, this likely comes from a read error. The chain carries TRBV28 and TRBJ2-2; 8 bases are shared with TRBD2. V lost 7 bases and J lost 3; bases outside the gene matches: 7. Germline assignment: CDR1 MDHEN and CDR2 SYDVKM. The CDR3 spans 15 residues. The CDR3 region has the DNA TGTGCCAGCAATGGCGGGAGGACCGACACCGGGGAGCTGTTTTAT. It yields the protein CASNGGRTDTGELFY.

CDR3 bases: TGTGGCGTCAGTCTCACGGCGACCCGGGATGAGCAGTTCTTC. Encoded protein: CGVSLTATRDEQFF. The chain employs TRBV10-3 and TRBJ2-1, with D hard to call. The CDR3 is 14 amino acids. Germline CDR1 reads ENHRY; CDR2 reads SYGVKD.

Concerning this clonotype itself: A much larger clone lies a single base off, so this may be a read error. The gene calls are TRBV7-2 and TRBJ2-2, with D tentatively TRBD1 (5 bases). The germline V gene has CDR1 SGHTA and CDR2 FQGNSA. The V gene lost 2 bases and the J gene lost 4 bases, with 11 bases spanning the gap. The CDR3 covers 15 residues. Here the CDR3 reads CASSLLTQGTGELFF. In DNA, the CDR3 is TGTGCCAGCAGCTTACTGACTCAGGGCACCGGGGAGCTGTTTTTT.

This clonotype was seen a single time. At one end the junction does not follow the germline gene, possibly because of a read error. The gene calls are TRBV30 and TRBJ2-1; 10 nucleotides agree with TRBD2. Germline CDR1 and CDR2: GTSNPN and SVGIG (reference sequence). This CDR3 region has 16 residues. CDR3 region: CAWSRGGSSGRNEQFF. The CDR3, as DNA: TGTGCCTGGAGCCGAGGGGGGTCTAGCGGGAGAAATGAGCAGTTTTTC.

This clonotype turned up a few times. The junction shows a germline mismatch at one end, possibly a read error. This chain uses TRBV9 with TRBJ1-1; possibly TRBD1 for D (5 bases). There are 15 residues in the CDR3. Per germline, CDR1 SGDLS and CDR2 YYNGEE. DNA of the CDR3: TGTGCCAGCAGCGTAGGCGGGGCTTGGGGCGCTGAAACTTTCTTT. It translates to CASSVGGAWGAETFF. The entire variable domain, with the rest obtained from reference TRBV9 and TRBJ1-1, is as follows: DSGVTQTPKHLITATGQRVTLRCSPRSGDLSVYWYQQSLDQGLQFLIQYYNGEERAKGNILERFSAQQFPDLHSELNLSSLELGDSALYFCASSVGGAWGAETFFGQGTRLTVV.

V and J are TRBV29-1 and TRBJ2-1, with D possibly matching TRBD1 (5 bases). The V end lost 7 bases, the J end lost 6 bases, and 19 bases lay between the germline ends. This CDR3 comprises 14 residues. CDR1 SQVTM and CDR2 ANQGSEA come from the germline V gene. The CDR3: CSAVTGVSSNEQFF. The CDR3 DNA reads TGCAGCGCCGTTACAGGAGTAAGCTCCAATGAGCAGTTCTTC.

As for this clonotype: One end of the junction is discordant with germline, which a read error may explain. V usage is TRBV4-3 and J usage is TRBJ1-2; no clear D. Germline CDR1 LGHNA, CDR2 YSLEER. This CDR3 is built from 14 residues. The CDR3 coding sequence is TGTGCCAGCAGCGCTGAGTTGGAGATCAATGGCTACATCTTC. As protein: CASSAELEINGYIF.

A word on this clonotype: A junction boundary mismatches the germline segment, possibly from a read error. The V and J genes are TRBV10-3 and TRBJ2-3, with 7 bases fitting TRBD1. The CDR3 length is 14 residues. Looked up from germline, CDR1 is ENHRY and CDR2 is SYGVKD. This CDR3 reads CVISPATGTDTQYF. Written as DNA, the CDR3 is TGCGTCATCAGTCCGGCGACAGGGACAGATACGCAGTATTTT.

V usage is TRBV14 and J usage is TRBJ2-7, with D perhaps matching TRBD2 (6 bases). V lost 6 bases to trimming and J lost 7 bases, with 22 bases between them. The CDR3 totals 15 residues. From germline, CDR1 is SGHDN and CDR2 FVKESK. CDR3 region: CASSQAAGIDYEQYF. The CDR3 coding sequence is TGTGCCAGCAGTCAGGCGGCGGGGATTGACTATGAGCAGTACTTC.

About this clonotype itself: The junction shows a germline mismatch at one end, possibly a read error. The V and J genes are TRBV4-3 and TRBJ2-7; 7 nucleotides agree with TRBD2. There are 18 residues in the CDR3. Germline loops: CDR1 LGHNA, CDR2 YSLEER. CDR3: CTSSQAVTGGHISYEKYF. The CDR3, as DNA: TGCACCAGCAGCCAAGCTGTGACGGGGGGTCATATTAGCTACGAGAAGTATTTC.

Comments on this clonotype: Mismatch with germline at one junction end may stem from a read error. The chain combines TRBV30 with TRBJ1-1; D is unclear. The CDR3 extends over 12 amino acids. The V gene's germline CDR1 is GTSNPN and CDR2 SVGIG (reference sequence). CDR3 bases: TGTACCTGGGAAGGGATGGGGTCTGAAGCTTTCTTT. It codes for CTWEGMGSEAFF.

This sequence joins TRBV6-5 and TRBJ2-7; weak D call: TRBD1 (6 bases). Trimming took off 11 bases at V and 1 base at J, with 21 bases between the two ends. The CDR3 runs 15 residues. CDR1 and CDR2 from the germline V gene are MNHEY and SVGAGI. CDR3 amino acids: CAGGYKDSRSYEQYF. CDR3 DNA sequence: TGTGCCGGCGGTTACAAGGACAGTAGGTCCTACGAGCAGTACTTC.

On this clonotype: The junction shows a germline mismatch at one end, possibly a read error. The CDR3 spells CASSLVEETRYF. CDR3 in DNA: TGTGCCAGCAGCTTAGTAGAGGAGACCCGGTACTTC. J is TRBJ2-5 and V is TRBV11-2; no firm D call. CDR1 SGHAT and CDR2 FQNNGV come from the germline V gene. The length of the CDR3 is 12 residues. Complete variable domain (other parts from reference TRBV11-2 and TRBJ2-5): EAGVAQSPRYKIIEKRQSVAFWCNPISGHATLYWYQQILGQGPKLLIQFQNNGVVDDSQLPKDRFSAERLKGVDSTLKIQPAKLEDSAVYLCASSLVEETRYFGPGTRLLVL.

With regard to this clonotype: Mismatch with germline at one junction end may stem from a read error. The chain employs TRBV4-1 and TRBJ2-1; the D is unclear. There are 18 residues in the CDR3. Looked up from germline, CDR1 is MGHRA and CDR2 is YSYEKL. Written as DNA, the CDR3 is TGCGTCAGCAGCCAAGAATGGGCCCCCCGGAGATCCTACAATGAGCAGTTCTTC. Translating gives CVSSQEWAPRRSYNEQFF.

With respect to this clonotype: One junction end does not reproduce the germline sequence, and a read error may be involved. V and J are TRBV4-3 and TRBJ2-3; D ambiguous. Germline CDR1 LGHNA, CDR2 YSLEER. This CDR3 region has 18 residues. CDR3 in DNA: TGCGCCAACAGCCAGTCCGTCTGGCTGGGTGATCACGATGATACGCAGTATTTT. It translates to CANSQSVWLGDHDDTQYF.

The chain couples TRBV5-5 to TRBJ2-4; weak D call: TRBD1 (6 bases). The V and J ends lost 3 bases and 13 bases respectively, with 14 bases between them. This CDR3 is 12 amino acids long. Germline V gene data show CDR1 as SGHKS and CDR2 as YYEKEE (reference sequence). CDR3 sequence (DNA): TGTGCCAGCAGCTCAAACCCGGGACAACAGTACTTC. Protein: CASSSNPGQQYF.

A note on this clonotype: This may be a read error, as it is one base from a much larger clone. This sequence joins TRBV20-1 and TRBJ1-5; TRBD1 aligns across 7 bases. V dropped 8 bases and J dropped 0; count of bases not matched to a gene: 7. Looked up from germline, CDR1 is DFQATT and CDR2 is SNEGSKA (reference sequence). The CDR3 covers 14 residues. Here the CDR3 DNA reads TGCAGTTCCACGACAGGGAATAGCAATCAGCCCCAGCATTTT. Amino acids: CSSTTGNSNQPQHF.

V and J are TRBV24-1 and TRBJ2-3; D might be TRBD1 (5 bases). This CDR3 region has 17 residues. Germline V gene sequence: CDR1 KGHDR, CDR2 SFDVKD. V lost 3 bases and J lost 5, with 20 bases in between. CDR3 residues: CATSDGIRTTPGDTQYF. The CDR3 DNA reads TGTGCCACCAGTGATGGTATACGGACAACCCCCGGAGATACGCAGTATTTT.

The chain has TRBV11-2 and TRBJ2-1, with no clear D. Germline assignment: CDR1 SGHAT and CDR2 FQNNGV. V lost 7 bases to trimming and J lost 7 bases, with 17 bases between them. The CDR3 contains 14 residues. The DNA for the CDR3 is TGTGCCAGCAACCAAGAATTGGGGAAGAATGAGCAGTTCTTC. It translates to CASNQELGKNEQFF.

Turning to this clonotype: Mismatch with germline at one junction end may stem from a read error. The chain recombines TRBV11-2 with TRBJ2-3, with TRBD1 matching 9 bases. This CDR3 region has 17 residues. The germline V gene has CDR1 SGHAT and CDR2 FQNNGV. CDR3 loop: CVSSIGGQGLFKDTQYF. The CDR3 DNA reads as TGTGTCAGCAGCATAGGGGGACAGGGACTTTTCAAAGATACGCAGTATTTT. Drawing the rest from reference TRBV11-2 and TRBJ2-3, the complete variable domain is EAGVAQSPRYKIIEKRQSVAFWCNPISGHATLYWYQQILGQGPKLLIQFQNNGVVDDSQLPKDRFSAERLKGVDSTLKIQPAKLEDSAVYLCVSSIGGQGLFKDTQYFGPGTRLTVL.

This clonotype has just a few counts. A much larger clone differs by one base, so this may be a read error. The V and J genes are TRBV5-1 and TRBJ2-1; D may be TRBD2 (5 bases). This CDR3 has 16 amino acids. Per the germline V gene, CDR1 is SGHRS and CDR2 is YFSETQ. The germline V and J ends were trimmed by 2 bases and 6 bases, with 18 bases remaining between them. In DNA form, the CDR3 reads TGCGCCAGCAGCTTTGCGATATCCTCGGGGTCCAATGAGCAGTTCTTC. Residues: CASSFAISSGSNEQFF.

For this clonotype: An end of the junction does not agree with germline; a read error may underlie this. The rearrangement links TRBV11-2 to TRBJ2-7; D is unresolved. Germline assignment: CDR1 SGHAT and CDR2 FQNNGV. This CDR3 is built from 13 residues. DNA for the CDR3: TGTGCCAGCAGCCCCGGAAACATCTACGAGCAGCACTTC. This gives the protein CASSPGNIYEQHF.

Turning to this clonotype: Lacking the conserved final phenylalanine or tryptophan, this CDR3 likely reflects a read error. The chain combines TRBV29-1 with TRBJ2-1, with 9 nucleotides matching TRBD2. The CDR3 spans 14 residues. V shed 7 bases and J 4 bases; nucleotides not matched to a gene: 8. The germline CDR1 and CDR2 sequences are SQVTM and ANQGSEA. The CDR3 here is CSAAGLAGYNEQFL. CDR3 bases: TGCAGCGCCGCTGGGCTAGCGGGATACAATGAGCAGTTCTTA.